Presented here are 9 T cell receptor beta chains from one specimen sequenced in a study of somatic mutations in cytotoxic T cells in rheumatoid arthritis. Generated by immunoSEQ multiplex PCR, the TCRdb table keeps only in-frame clones and is missing some. The data show 7,400 or so clones, 80% to 90% seen once. Sequencing was performed on CD8+ T cells sorted from blood. The receptors were gathered from a woman in her 70s with rheumatoid arthritis.

V gene TRBV6-1 combines with J gene TRBJ2-7, with 9 bases that match TRBD1. The CDR3 has 16 residues. V lost 3 bases to trimming and J lost 6 bases; unmatched junction nucleotides: 12. CDR1 and CDR2 (germline): MNHNS, SASEGT. CDR3 in DNA: TGTGCCAGCAGTGATCTCACTCTAGGGACAGGGCTCGAGCAGTACTTC. The encoded protein is CASSDLTLGTGLEQYF.

The rearrangement uses TRBV5-1 and TRBJ2-1; 7 bases fit TRBD2. Germline V lookup: CDR1 SGHRS, CDR2 YFSETQ. V lost 3 bases, J lost 5 bases, and 5 bases stayed unmatched. The CDR3 is 14 amino acids. CDR3 DNA sequence: TGCGCCAGCAGCTCGGCGGGAGCCCACAATGAGCAGTTCTTC. Its translation is CASSSAGAHNEQFF.

V and J are TRBV27 and TRBJ2-5; 15 nucleotides match TRBD2. From germline, CDR1 is MNHEY and CDR2 SMNVEV (reference sequence). This CDR3 contains 15 residues. V shed 4 bases and J 5 bases; nucleotides not matched to a gene: 2. The CDR3 nucleotides are TGTGCCAGCAGTTCTGGGACTAGCGGGAGGGAGACCCAGTACTTC. It yields the protein CASSSGTSGRETQYF.

The chain has TRBV7-6 and TRBJ1-5; the D gene is possibly TRBD1 (6 bases). The length of the CDR3 is 17 residues. V lost 1 base, J lost 0 bases, and 13 bases lay in between. The germline gives CDR1 SGHVS, CDR2 FNYEAQ. Here the CDR3 reads CASSLGGRGFSNQPQHF. Written as DNA, the CDR3 is TGTGCCAGCAGCTTAGGGGGCAGGGGATTTAGCAATCAGCCCCAGCATTTT.

The V and J genes are TRBV6-5 and TRBJ2-5; 10 nucleotides agree with TRBD2. V trimming: 0 bases; J trimming: 5 bases; junction bases outside the gene matches: 6. Germline V CDR1 and CDR2: MNHEY, SVGAGI. This CDR3 is built from 16 residues. CDR3: CASSYSGVAGGETQYF. In nucleotides, the CDR3 is TGTGCCAGCAGTTACTCTGGGGTAGCGGGAGGTGAGACCCAGTACTTC.

This chain connects TRBV6-4 to TRBJ1-2; D might be TRBD1 (6 bases). Deletions cut 4 bases from V and 6 bases from J, with 15 bases between. CDR3 length: 14 amino acids. CDR1 and CDR2 (germline): MRHNA, SNTAGT. The CDR3 DNA is TGTGCCAGCAGTGCCCACAGGGTTTGGAATGGCTACACCTTC. Translating gives CASSAHRVWNGYTF.

The V gene is TRBV5-4, the J gene TRBJ1-6, with D possibly matching TRBD1 (5 bases). Trimming pared 2 bases from V and 7 bases from J, leaving 10 bases between. Germline assignment: CDR1 SGHNT and CDR2 YYREEE (reference sequence). CDR3 length equals 14 residues. CDR3 amino acids: CASSFGDFNSPLHF. CDR3 DNA sequence: TGTGCCAGCAGCTTTGGGGACTTCAATTCACCCCTCCACTTT.

V gene TRBV4-1 combines with J gene TRBJ2-1, with 16 bases matching TRBD2. CDR1 is MGHRA and CDR2 is YSYEKL in the germline V gene. V shed 4 bases, J shed 13 bases, and the junction held 4 bases outside the gene matches. The CDR3 length is 14 residues. The DNA of the CDR3 is TGCGCCAGCAGCCCGGGGACTAGCGGGGGGGACCAGTTCTTC. This encodes CASSPGTSGGDQFF.

The chain combines TRBV6-6 with TRBJ2-1; 9 bases are shared with TRBD1. V lost 2 bases to trimming and J lost 5 bases; unmatched junction nucleotides: 4. Per germline, CDR1 MNHNY and CDR2 SVGAGI (reference sequence). The CDR3 runs 15 residues. Here the CDR3 DNA reads TGTGCCAGCAGTTACGGGACAGGGAGTGACAATGAGCAGTTCTTC. Protein: CASSYGTGSDNEQFF.